Here is one T cell receptor beta chain with its context. Its antigen is unknown. The data originate from a study of PD-L1 blockade in urothelial cancer. Study in general: Each patient had 0 to 3 earlier chemotherapy regimens. Blood was subjected to analysis at 3 weeks (second dose) and 6 weeks following treatment start. Study results and caveats: Better survival was forecast by a pretreatment blood TCR clonality below the median.

Looked up from germline, CDR1 is SGDLS and CDR2 is YYNGEE. This CDR3 contains 13 residues. V was cut by 0 bases and J by 4 bases, with 6 bases left in between. TCRdb's copy holds only in-frame clones and misses some; the assay was immunoSEQ multiplex PCR. The table lists under 150,000 clones, about 89% of them singletons. Time point defined: peripheral blood 6 weeks after treatment start. V usage is TRBV9 and J usage is TRBJ2-3, with D unresolved. The origin of this receptor is a man in his sixties with urothelial cancer. This specimen consisted of PBMCs, obtained around atezolizumab (anti-PD-L1) treatment. DNA of the CDR3: TGTGCCAGCAGCGTAGACAGCCCAGATACGCAGTATTTT. Its translation is CASSVDSPDTQYF. Together with reference TRBV9 and TRBJ2-3, the CDR3 gives the full variable domain: DSGVTQTPKHLITATGQRVTLRCSPRSGDLSVYWYQQSLDQGLQFLIQYYNGEERAKGNILERFSAQQFPDLHSELNLSSLELGDSALYFCASSVDSPDTQYFGPGTRLTVL.